These 25 T cell receptor beta chains were sequenced from one sample in a study of beta chain features in type 1 diabetes. Study observations and caveats: TCRB CDR3 length was moderately but significantly reduced in all four CD4+ subsets of Type 1 diabetes patients.

The investigators reverse transcribed all of the isolated RNA, so they sequenced expressed TCRB transcripts. Generated by immunoSEQ multiplex PCR, the TCRdb table keeps only in-frame clones and is missing some. Of around 180,000 clones listed, 7.8% were seen once; the top ten hold 0.94%. These TCRs' antigens remain unknown. Material: central memory CD4+ T cells from blood. These receptors were collected from a middle-aged woman with type 1 diabetes.

There are many counts of this clone. The chain employs TRBV6-5 and TRBJ1-2; D gene unclear. Germline V lookup: CDR1 MNHEY, CDR2 SVGAGI. The CDR3 loop spans 15 amino acids. V dropped 2 bases and J dropped 3 bases, with 13 bases sitting between them. The CDR3 DNA reads as TGTGCCAGCAGTTACGGCAATGACGGAGACTATGGCTACACCTTC. This encodes CASSYGNDGDYGYTF.

This clone showed up just a few times. The rearrangement links TRBV5-5 to TRBJ1-2; D unclear. CDR1 is SGHKS and CDR2 is YYEKEE in the germline V gene (reference sequence). The V gene lost 4 bases and the J gene lost 4 bases, with 8 bases spanning the gap. The CDR3 consists of 12 residues. CDR3 bases: TGTGCCAGCAGCCCGCGTAGCTATGGCTACACCTTC. Translation gives CASSPRSYGYTF.

This clone was counted only a few times. The rearrangement links TRBV5-1 to TRBJ2-5, with a possible D match to TRBD2 (5 bases). CDR1 SGHRS and CDR2 YFSETQ come from the germline V gene. Between the trimmed V and J ends, which lost 4 bases and 5 bases, there was a span of 21 bases. The CDR3 runs 16 residues. The DNA of the CDR3 is TGCGCCAGCAGCGTAACTGCTGAAGGGTGGAGGGAGACCCAGTACTTC. It specifies CASSVTAEGWRETQYF.

The chain carries TRBV9 and TRBJ1-4, with 7 bases matching TRBD1. Trimming removed 4 bases from V and 5 bases from J; junction bases left unmatched: 5. Germline V CDR1 and CDR2: SGDLS, YYNGEE. The CDR3 contains 14 residues. The CDR3 protein is CASSRTGDNEKLFF. The DNA for the CDR3 is TGTGCCAGCAGCCGTACAGGGGACAATGAAAAACTGTTTTTT.

The chain employs TRBV28 and TRBJ2-5, with D possibly TRBD1 on 6 matching bases. The V gene's germline CDR1 is MDHEN and CDR2 SYDVKM. The V end was cut by 11 bases, the J end by 4 bases, with 11 bases between. The CDR3 covers 11 residues. The CDR3 spells CASRGLETQYF. The CDR3 DNA is TGTGCCTCCAGGGGTTTAGAGACCCAGTACTTC.

J is TRBJ2-5 and V is TRBV7-2; TRBD1 matches at 7 bases. Germline CDR1 is SGHTA and CDR2 is FQGNSA. V dropped 0 bases and J dropped 1; count of bases not matched to a gene: 2. CDR3 size: 15 residues. CDR3 DNA sequence: TGTGCCAGCAGCTTAGCGAGGACAGGCCAAGAGACCCAGTACTTC. The encoded protein is CASSLARTGQETQYF.

This rearrangement joins TRBV30 to TRBJ1-3; tentative D call: TRBD1 (5 bases). The CDR3 totals 15 residues. Per germline, CDR1 GTSNPN and CDR2 SVGIG (reference sequence). V lost 0 bases and J lost 4, with 13 bases in between. As DNA, the CDR3 is TGTGCCTGGAGTGTAGTAAGGGGAGGAGGAAACACCATATATTTT. Translation: CAWSVVRGGGNTIYF.

V is TRBV6-1 and J is TRBJ2-1, with D possibly matching TRBD2 (6 bases). V was cut by 6 bases and J by 0 bases, with 9 bases left in between. CDR1 is MNHNS and CDR2 is SASEGT in the germline V gene. There are 14 residues in the CDR3. CDR3 amino acids: CASRSGDSYNEQFF. The CDR3 DNA reads as TGTGCCAGCAGATCGGGGGACTCCTACAATGAGCAGTTCTTC.

This clone has ten or more counts. This chain joins TRBV28 and TRBJ2-7, with 9 bases lining up with TRBD1. V shed 2 bases and J 3 bases; nucleotides not matched to a gene: 5. Germline V gene sequence: CDR1 MDHEN, CDR2 SYDVKM. The CDR3 runs 15 residues. The CDR3 sequence: CASSLPMGQGYEQYF. CDR3 DNA sequence: TGTGCCAGCAGTTTACCCATGGGACAGGGCTACGAGCAGTACTTC.

The chain recombines TRBV7-2 with TRBJ2-5; D ambiguous. The V and J ends lost 4 bases and 5 bases respectively, with 11 bases between them. This CDR3 has 13 amino acids. Looked up from germline, CDR1 is SGHTA and CDR2 is FQGNSA. CDR3: CASSSDTRETQYF. DNA of the CDR3: TGTGCCAGCAGCTCCGACACACGGGAGACCCAGTACTTC.

In the case of this clone: Distinct nucleotide sequences in the sample also encode this CDR3. The chain carries TRBV9 and TRBJ1-2; D is possibly TRBD1 (5 bases). CDR1 is SGDLS, CDR2 YYNGEE, per germline. Deletions cut 4 bases from V and 8 bases from J, with 12 bases between. CDR3 length: 12 amino acids. In DNA, the CDR3 is TGTGCCAGCAGCCCCTCGGGGGAGGGCTACACCTTC. Protein product: CASSPSGEGYTF.

The chain links TRBV9 to TRBJ1-5; the match to TRBD1 covers 7 bases. V lost 0 bases, J lost 4 bases, and 4 bases stayed unmatched. This CDR3 is built from 15 residues. In germline, CDR1 is SGDLS, CDR2 YYNGEE. In nucleotides, the CDR3 is TGTGCCAGCAGCGTAGAGGGGGCCAGTAATCAGCCCCAGCATTTT. This gives the protein CASSVEGASNQPQHF.

This clone has a count of ten or more. Other DNA sequences in this sample translate to the same CDR3. The chain employs TRBV5-1 and TRBJ2-3; the D is unclear. In germline, CDR1 is SGHRS, CDR2 YFSETQ. This CDR3 is built from 14 residues. The ends were cut back, 0 bases at V and 0 bases at J, with 5 bases in the middle. CDR3 DNA: TGCGCCAGCAGCTTGGGAGGTAGCACAGATACGCAGTATTTT. This gives the protein CASSLGGSTDTQYF.

This clone was detected a few times. The sample carries other DNA sequences with the same CDR3. The V and J genes are TRBV7-2 and TRBJ1-5; 10 bases agree with TRBD1. CDR1 and CDR2 from the germline V gene are SGHTA and FQGNSA. After removal of 5 bases from V and 2 bases from J, the junction contained 3 bases not matched to a gene. This CDR3 has 15 amino acids. The CDR3, as DNA: TGTGCCAGCAGCCGACAGGGGGCCGGCAATCAGCCCCAGCATTTT. The encoded protein is CASSRQGAGNQPQHF.

This clone came up a few times. The chain has TRBV28 and TRBJ1-6; D possibly corresponds to TRBD1 (5 bases). V was shortened by 7 bases and J by 10 bases, with 11 bases between the two germline ends. The germline CDR1 and CDR2 sequences are MDHEN and SYDVKM. The CDR3 has 12 amino acids. CDR3: CASIRGRSPLHF. Here the CDR3 DNA reads TGTGCCAGCATAAGGGGCAGGTCACCCCTCCACTTT.

This clone has only a few counts. The V gene is TRBV13, the J gene TRBJ2-1; a possible D gene is TRBD2 (6 bases). CDR3 length equals 17 residues. Trimming removed 0 bases from V and 3 bases from J, with 15 bases in between. Germline lookup yields CDR1 PRHDT and CDR2 FYEKMQ (reference sequence). The CDR3 sequence: CASSLGFRLVVYNEQFF. The CDR3, as DNA: TGTGCCAGCAGCTTAGGCTTTCGACTAGTGGTCTACAATGAGCAGTTCTTC.

The CDR3 is CASSESGRDRGGELFF. DNA of the CDR3: TGTGCCAGCAGTGAATCCGGGAGGGACCGCGGCGGGGAGCTGTTTTTT. The V gene is TRBV25-1, the J gene TRBJ2-2; TRBD2 aligns across 8 bases. This CDR3 region has 16 residues. Germline CDR1 and CDR2: MGHDK and SYGVNS. With 1 base clipped from V and 7 bases from J, the junction kept 8 bases outside the gene matches.

The chain links TRBV2 to TRBJ2-7; 9 bases line up with TRBD1. This CDR3 is 13 amino acids long. Germline trimming cut 8 bases from V and 3 bases from J; bases unmatched to any gene: 5. Germline-derived CDR1 and CDR2 are SNHLY and FYNNEI. CDR3 sequence reads: CASSGDRVYEQYF. The CDR3 nucleotides are TGTGCCAGCTCGGGGGACAGGGTCTACGAGCAGTACTTC.

This clone was counted only a few times. V and J are TRBV27 and TRBJ2-3; 9 nucleotides align to TRBD2. CDR1 and CDR2 from the germline V gene are MNHEY and SMNVEV (reference sequence). Trimming took 7 bases from V and 1 from J; bases not matched to a gene: 6. The CDR3 sequence is 15 residues long. This CDR3 is CASNLGLAGTDTQYF. In nucleotides, the CDR3 is TGTGCCAGCAACCTGGGACTAGCTGGCACAGATACGCAGTATTTT.

The rearrangement uses TRBV5-1 and TRBJ1-5; 7 bases fit TRBD1. Looked up from germline, CDR1 is SGHRS and CDR2 is YFSETQ. The CDR3 sequence is 15 residues long. The junction had 8 bases not matched to a gene; V was cut back by 4 bases and J by 4 bases. CDR3 sequence: CASSAQGGHNQPQHF. The CDR3 DNA follows: TGCGCCAGCAGCGCCCAGGGGGGACATAATCAGCCCCAGCATTTT.

This clone was found once. The chain joins TRBV4-2 to TRBJ2-5, with D unresolved. The germline V gene has CDR1 LGHNA and CDR2 YNFKEQ. V dropped 0 bases and J dropped 2 bases, with 10 bases sitting between them. CDR3 length: 15 residues. CDR3 coding DNA: TGTGCCAGCAGCCAAGACGGCAGACAACAAGAGACCCAGTACTTC. Amino acid sequence: CASSQDGRQQETQYF.

J is TRBJ2-7 and V is TRBV7-9; 9 bases are shared with TRBD1. In germline, CDR1 is SEHNR, CDR2 FQNEAQ (reference sequence). Losses at the gene ends were 4 bases for V and 5 bases for J; bases not matched to a gene: 6. The CDR3 covers 14 residues. The CDR3 nucleotides are TGTGCCAGCAGCTCTGCGGACAGGGGCAACGAGCAGTACTTC. Its protein is CASSSADRGNEQYF.

CDR3 nucleotide sequence: TGTGCCAGCAGCTCTCCAACAGGGGATGAGACCCAGTACTTC. It is translated as CASSSPTGDETQYF. This sequence joins TRBV5-4 and TRBJ2-5, with 7 bases lining up with TRBD1. V was clipped by 3 bases and J by 5 bases; unmatched bases: 7. Germline CDR1 reads SGHNT; CDR2 reads YYREEE (reference sequence). The CDR3 extends over 14 amino acids.

This clone was seen a handful of times. The rearrangement joins TRBV18 to TRBJ2-5, with a tentative D call TRBD2 (6 bases). The CDR3 spans 13 residues. The germline gives CDR1 KGHSH, CDR2 LQKENI. Between the trimmed V and J ends, which lost 3 bases and 5 bases, there was a span of 10 bases. The chain's CDR3 is CASSPGEEETQYF. The DNA for the CDR3 is TGTGCCAGCTCACCCGGGGAGGAGGAGACCCAGTACTTC.

The chain employs TRBV9 and TRBJ1-1; D unresolved. Trimming shortened V by 4 bases and J by 1 base, and 14 bases separated the two germline ends. The CDR3 contains 15 residues. CDR1 is SGDLS and CDR2 is YYNGEE in the germline V gene. The CDR3, as DNA: TGTGCCAGCAGCCGAATGAACAGAGAGAACACTGAAGCTTTCTTT. Protein sequence: CASSRMNRENTEAFF.